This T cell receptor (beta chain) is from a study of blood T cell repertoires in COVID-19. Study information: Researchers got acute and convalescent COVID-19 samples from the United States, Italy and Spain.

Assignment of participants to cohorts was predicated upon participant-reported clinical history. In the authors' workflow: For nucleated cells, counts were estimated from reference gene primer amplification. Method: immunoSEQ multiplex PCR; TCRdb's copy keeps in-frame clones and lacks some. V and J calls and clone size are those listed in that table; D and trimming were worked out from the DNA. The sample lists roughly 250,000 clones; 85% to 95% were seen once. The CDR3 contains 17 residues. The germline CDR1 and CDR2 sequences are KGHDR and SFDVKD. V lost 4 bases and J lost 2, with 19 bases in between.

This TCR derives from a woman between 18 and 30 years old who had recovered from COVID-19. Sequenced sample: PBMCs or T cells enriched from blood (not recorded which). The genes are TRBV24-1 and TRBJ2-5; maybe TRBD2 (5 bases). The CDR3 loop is CATSEPGLASFQETQYF. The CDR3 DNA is TGTGCCACCAGTGAACCGGGCCTAGCCTCCTTTCAAGAGACCCAGTACTTC.